These 7 T cell receptor beta chains share one sample of origin, sequenced in a study of cytomegalovirus exposure and HLA in healthy donors (TCRdb year 2017). Libraries were prepared through the immunoSEQ multiplex PCR assay. A mixture of 60 forward primers for TCR Vbeta segments and 13 reverse primers for TCR Jbeta segments was used in the multiplex PCR. Not all clones reach the TCRdb copy of this immuneACCESS table, which keeps in-frame sequences only. Checked studies attribute under half of the gap to unresolved V genes and leave the rest unexplained. Counted in this sample were under 110,000 clones; 76% of them appeared once. Roughly 4.1% of the sample rests with the top ten. Sequences were obtained from PBMCs. The receptor set was obtained from a middle-aged man in good health and CMV-seronegative.

The count of this clone is one. This chain joins TRBV6-5 and TRBJ2-2; D gene ambiguous. This CDR3 comprises 12 residues. Germline V gene sequence: CDR1 MNHEY, CDR2 SVGAGI. V was pared by 5 bases and J by 6 bases, with 7 bases between. The CDR3 bases are TGTGCCAGCAGTCCGGGTCCCGGGGAGCTGTTTTTT. Translation gives CASSPGPGELFF.

This sequence joins TRBV10-2 and TRBJ1-2; TRBD1 agrees at 9 bases. V lost 6 bases, J lost 1 base, and 3 bases stayed unmatched. Germline V gene data show CDR1 as WSHSY and CDR2 as SAAADI. This CDR3 comprises 14 residues. The CDR3 region has the DNA TGCGCCAGCAGAGGACAGGGGCTTAACTATGGCTACACCTTC. Protein: CASRGQGLNYGYTF.

This chain links TRBV2 with TRBJ2-4; 7 nucleotides agree with TRBD2. V was pared by 5 bases and J by 5 bases, with 12 bases of the junction left unmatched. This CDR3 region has 16 residues. CDR1 and CDR2 from the germline V gene are SNHLY and FYNNEI. CDR3 sequence reads: CASSPKRGEGENIQYF. The CDR3 coding sequence is TGTGCCAGCAGTCCCAAACGGGGGGAGGGTGAAAACATTCAGTACTTC. The full variable domain, with the rest looked up from reference TRBV2 and TRBJ2-4, is EPEVTQTPSHQVTQMGQEVILRCVPISNHLYFYWYRQILGQKVEFLVSFYNNEISEKSEIFDDQFSVERPDGSNFTLKIRSTKLEDSAMYFCASSPKRGEGENIQYFGAGTRLSVL.

J is TRBJ2-7 and V is TRBV6-1; 7 nucleotides line up with TRBD1. The CDR3 is made up of 14 amino acids. With V trimmed by 8 bases and J by 5 bases, 12 bases remained unmatched. Germline lookup yields CDR1 MNHNS and CDR2 SASEGT. The CDR3 DNA reads as TGTGCCAGCGGTATGACAGGGATAATGAACGAGCAGTACTTC. It encodes CASGMTGIMNEQYF.

This clone was found a few times. V is TRBV2 and J is TRBJ2-3; D possibly corresponds to TRBD2 (5 bases). Germline V CDR1 and CDR2: SNHLY, FYNNEI. This CDR3 has 15 residues. Deletions cut 4 bases from V and 0 bases from J, with 11 bases between. The CDR3 is CASSVWTSSTDTQYF. CDR3 bases: TGTGCCAGCAGTGTCTGGACTTCTAGCACAGATACGCAGTATTTT. The full variable domain, rest sourced from reference TRBV2 and TRBJ2-3, is EPEVTQTPSHQVTQMGQEVILRCVPISNHLYFYWYRQILGQKVEFLVSFYNNEISEKSEIFDDQFSVERPDGSNFTLKIRSTKLEDSAMYFCASSVWTSSTDTQYFGPGTRLTVL.

The chain uses TRBV2 and TRBJ1-4; D is unclear. The CDR3 is 15 residues long. Germline V gene data show CDR1 as SNHLY and CDR2 as FYNNEI. With 2 bases removed from V and 0 bases from J, the gap between germline ends came to 7 bases. CDR3 amino acids: CASSELSTTNEKLFF. The CDR3, as DNA: TGTGCCAGCAGTGAATTGTCCACAACTAATGAAAAACTGTTTTTT.

The chain employs TRBV13 and TRBJ2-7; the D gene is possibly TRBD2 (6 bases). The CDR3 extends over 16 amino acids. V was clipped by 2 bases and J by 1 base, with 15 bases between them. CDR1 and CDR2 from the germline V gene are PRHDT and FYEKMQ (reference sequence). The CDR3 sequence: CASSLLGGRESYEQYF. The CDR3 DNA reads as TGTGCCAGCAGCTTATTGGGGGGAAGGGAATCCTACGAGCAGTACTTC.